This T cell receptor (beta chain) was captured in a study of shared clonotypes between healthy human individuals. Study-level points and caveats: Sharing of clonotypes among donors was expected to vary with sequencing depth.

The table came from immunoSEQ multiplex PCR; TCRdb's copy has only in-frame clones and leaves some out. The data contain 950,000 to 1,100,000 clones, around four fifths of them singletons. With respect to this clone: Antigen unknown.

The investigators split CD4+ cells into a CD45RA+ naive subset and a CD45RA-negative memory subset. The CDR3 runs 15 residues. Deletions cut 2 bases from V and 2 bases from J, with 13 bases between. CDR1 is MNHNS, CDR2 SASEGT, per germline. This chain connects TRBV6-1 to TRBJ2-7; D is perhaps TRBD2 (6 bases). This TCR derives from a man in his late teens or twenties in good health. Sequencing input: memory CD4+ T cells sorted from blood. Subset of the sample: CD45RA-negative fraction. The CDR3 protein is CASSEKRVVTYEQYF. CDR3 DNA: TGTGCCAGCAGTGAAAAGCGGGTGGTTACCTACGAGCAGTACTTC.